This T cell receptor beta chain was found in a study of blood T cell repertoires in COVID-19. Study context: The cDNA or gDNA used as material had been derived from T cells, B-cell-depleted T cells, or PBMCs.

Authors' methods: Estimation of nucleated cell counts was performed using reference gene primer amplification. Using immunoSEQ multiplex PCR, the repertoire was profiled, and TCRdb retains in-frame clones only, with some absent. The V and J calls and clone size are taken from that table; D and trimming were inferred from the DNA. The repertoire includes roughly 99,000 clones, about three quarters of them detected once, and 4.3% sits in the top ten. Source material: peripheral blood. This TCR was sampled from a man aged 70-80 years with acute or convalescent COVID-19.

Here the CDR3 DNA reads TGTGCCAGCTCACCAATGACCGGGACAGGTCCCGACGAGCAGTACTTC. Translated: CASSPMTGTGPDEQYF. The chain links TRBV18 to TRBJ2-7, with TRBD1 identical over 8 bases. Germline CDR1 is KGHSH and CDR2 is LQKENI. The length of the CDR3 is 16 residues. The J segment lost 5 bases and the V segment lost 2 bases, leaving 11 bases of the junction unmatched.